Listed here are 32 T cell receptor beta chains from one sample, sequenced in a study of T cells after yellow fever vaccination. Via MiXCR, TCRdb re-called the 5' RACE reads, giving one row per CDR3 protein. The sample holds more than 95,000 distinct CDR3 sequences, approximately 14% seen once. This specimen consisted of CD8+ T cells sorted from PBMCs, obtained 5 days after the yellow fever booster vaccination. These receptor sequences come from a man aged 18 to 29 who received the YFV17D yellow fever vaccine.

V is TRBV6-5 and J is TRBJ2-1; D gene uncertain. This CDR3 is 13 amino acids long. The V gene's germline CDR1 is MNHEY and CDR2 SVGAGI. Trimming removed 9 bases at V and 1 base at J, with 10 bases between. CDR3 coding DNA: TGTGCCAGTTCCCGGATATCCTACAATGAGCAGTTCTTC. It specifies CASSRISYNEQFF.

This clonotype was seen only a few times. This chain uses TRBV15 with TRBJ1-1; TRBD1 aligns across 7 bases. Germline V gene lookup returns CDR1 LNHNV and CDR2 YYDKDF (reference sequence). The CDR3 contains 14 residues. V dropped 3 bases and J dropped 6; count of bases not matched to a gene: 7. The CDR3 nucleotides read TGTGCCACCAGCAGGACAGGGAAATTTTCTGAAGCTTTCTTT. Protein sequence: CATSRTGKFSEAFF.

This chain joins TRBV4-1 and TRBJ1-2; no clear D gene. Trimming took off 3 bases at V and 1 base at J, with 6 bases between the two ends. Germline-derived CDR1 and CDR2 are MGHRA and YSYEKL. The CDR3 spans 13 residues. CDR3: CASSQVDNYGYTF. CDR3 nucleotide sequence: TGCGCCAGCAGCCAGGTCGATAACTATGGCTACACCTTC.

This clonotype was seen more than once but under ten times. The CDR3 region has the DNA TGCGCCAGCAGCCCCACTTACACCGGGGAGCTGTTTTTT. Translation gives CASSPTYTGELFF. This chain uses TRBV4-1 with TRBJ2-2; D gene unclear. Trimming removed 4 bases from V and 3 bases from J, with 6 bases in between. The germline CDR1 and CDR2 sequences are MGHRA and YSYEKL. This CDR3 region has 13 residues.

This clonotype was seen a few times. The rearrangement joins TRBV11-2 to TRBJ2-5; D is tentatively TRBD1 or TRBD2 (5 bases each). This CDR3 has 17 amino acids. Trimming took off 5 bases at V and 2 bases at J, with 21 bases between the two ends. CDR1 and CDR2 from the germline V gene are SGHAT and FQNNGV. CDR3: CASSRGAGTIWQETQYF. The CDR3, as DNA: TGTGCCAGCAGCCGAGGGGCAGGGACCATTTGGCAAGAGACCCAGTACTTC. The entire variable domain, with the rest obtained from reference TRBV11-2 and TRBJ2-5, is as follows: EAGVAQSPRYKIIEKRQSVAFWCNPISGHATLYWYQQILGQGPKLLIQFQNNGVVDDSQLPKDRFSAERLKGVDSTLKIQPAKLEDSAVYLCASSRGAGTIWQETQYFGPGTRLLVL.

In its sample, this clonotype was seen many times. CDR3 sequence reads: CAISDYTTGAYEQYF. The DNA of the CDR3 is TGTGCCATCAGTGATTACACGACAGGGGCCTACGAGCAGTACTTC. The chain uses TRBV10-3 and TRBJ2-7; TRBD1 aligns across 8 bases. Germline V gene sequence: CDR1 ENHRY, CDR2 SYGVKD. V lost 3 bases, J lost 2 bases, and 6 bases stayed unmatched. The CDR3 is 15 residues long.

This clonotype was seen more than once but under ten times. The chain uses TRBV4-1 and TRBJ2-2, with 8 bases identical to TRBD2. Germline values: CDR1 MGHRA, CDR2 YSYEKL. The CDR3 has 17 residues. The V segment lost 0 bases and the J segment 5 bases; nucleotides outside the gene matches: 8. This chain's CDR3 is CASSQDPGGGITGELFF. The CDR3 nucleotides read TGCGCCAGCAGCCAAGATCCGGGCGGGGGGATTACCGGGGAGCTGTTTTTT.

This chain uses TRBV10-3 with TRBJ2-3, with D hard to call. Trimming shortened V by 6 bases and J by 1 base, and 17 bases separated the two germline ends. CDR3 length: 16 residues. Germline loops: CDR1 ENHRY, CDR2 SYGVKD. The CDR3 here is CAISSPSVQGTDTQYF. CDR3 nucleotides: TGTGCCATCAGCTCCCCCTCTGTGCAGGGCACAGATACGCAGTATTTT.

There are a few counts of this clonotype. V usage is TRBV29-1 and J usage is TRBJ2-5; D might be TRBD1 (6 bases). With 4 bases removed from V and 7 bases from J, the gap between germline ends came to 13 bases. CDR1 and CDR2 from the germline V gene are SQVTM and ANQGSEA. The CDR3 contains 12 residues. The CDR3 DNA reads TGCAGCGTTGGTGGGGGCTGGGTGACCCAGTACTTC. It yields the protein CSVGGGWVTQYF. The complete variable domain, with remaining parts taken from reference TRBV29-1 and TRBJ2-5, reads SAVISQKPSRDICQRGTSLTIQCQVDSQVTMMFWYRQQPGQSLTLIATANQGSEATYESGFVIDKFPISRPNLTFSTLTVSNMSPEDSSIYLCSVGGGWVTQYFGPGTRLLVL.

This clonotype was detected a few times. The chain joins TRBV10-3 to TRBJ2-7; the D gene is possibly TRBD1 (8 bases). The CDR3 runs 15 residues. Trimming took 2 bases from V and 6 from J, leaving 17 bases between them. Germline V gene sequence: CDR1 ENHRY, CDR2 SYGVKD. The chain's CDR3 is CAISELDREGLEQYF. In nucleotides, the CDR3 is TGTGCCATCAGTGAGCTGGACAGGGAGGGCCTCGAGCAGTACTTC.

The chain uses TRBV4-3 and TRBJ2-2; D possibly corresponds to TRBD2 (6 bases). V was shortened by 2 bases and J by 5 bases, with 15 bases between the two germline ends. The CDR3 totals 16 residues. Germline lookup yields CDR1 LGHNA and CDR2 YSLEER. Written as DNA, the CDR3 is TGCGCCAGCAGCCAACTAAGGGGTCGGGGGACCGGGGAGCTGTTTTTT. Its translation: CASSQLRGRGTGELFF.

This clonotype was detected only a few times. The CDR3 DNA follows: TGCAGTGCTACCGGGACCCTACGGGCACCCCTCCACTTT. This gives the protein CSATGTLRAPLHF. The chain uses TRBV20-1 and TRBJ1-6; tentatively, D is TRBD1 (5 bases). V was pared by 4 bases and J by 11 bases, with 15 bases between. The CDR3 sequence is 13 residues long. Germline lookup yields CDR1 DFQATT and CDR2 SNEGSKA (reference sequence).

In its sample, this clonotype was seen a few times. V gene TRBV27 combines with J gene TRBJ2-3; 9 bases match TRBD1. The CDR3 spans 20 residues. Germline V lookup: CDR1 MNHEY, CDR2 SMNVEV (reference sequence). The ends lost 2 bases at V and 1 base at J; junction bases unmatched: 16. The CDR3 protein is CASSLRVPGQGLGRTDTQYF. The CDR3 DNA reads TGTGCCAGCAGTTTACGGGTCCCGGGACAGGGTTTGGGCCGCACAGATACGCAGTATTTT.

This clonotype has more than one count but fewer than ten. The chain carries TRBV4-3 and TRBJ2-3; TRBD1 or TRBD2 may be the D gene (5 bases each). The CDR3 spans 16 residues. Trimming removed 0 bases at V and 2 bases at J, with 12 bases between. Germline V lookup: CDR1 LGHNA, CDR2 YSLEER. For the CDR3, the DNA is TGCGCCAGCAGCCAAGATGGAACCGGGGCCACAGATACGCAGTATTTT. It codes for CASSQDGTGATDTQYF.

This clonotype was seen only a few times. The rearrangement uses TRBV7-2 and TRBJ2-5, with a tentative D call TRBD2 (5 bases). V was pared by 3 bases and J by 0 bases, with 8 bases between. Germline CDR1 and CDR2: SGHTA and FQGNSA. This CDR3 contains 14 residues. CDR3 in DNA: TGTGCCAGCAGCTTTGGAGGCAACCAAGAGACCCAGTACTTC. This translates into CASSFGGNQETQYF.

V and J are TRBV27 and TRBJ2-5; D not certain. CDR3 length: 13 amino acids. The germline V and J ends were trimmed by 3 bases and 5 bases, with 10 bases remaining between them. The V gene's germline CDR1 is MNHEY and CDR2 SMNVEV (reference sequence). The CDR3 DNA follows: TGTGCCAGCAGTTTTAAGGCAGAGGAGACCCAGTACTTC. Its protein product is CASSFKAEETQYF.

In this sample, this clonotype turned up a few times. Here the CDR3 reads CASSLHRVSLNTGELFF. CDR3 sequence (DNA): TGTGCCAGCAGCCTTCACCGTGTGTCTCTTAACACCGGGGAGCTGTTTTTT. The chain employs TRBV4-2 and TRBJ2-2; D not resolved. CDR1 is LGHNA and CDR2 is YNFKEQ in the germline V gene. This CDR3 is built from 17 residues. Trimming removed 4 bases at V and 2 bases at J, with 17 bases between.

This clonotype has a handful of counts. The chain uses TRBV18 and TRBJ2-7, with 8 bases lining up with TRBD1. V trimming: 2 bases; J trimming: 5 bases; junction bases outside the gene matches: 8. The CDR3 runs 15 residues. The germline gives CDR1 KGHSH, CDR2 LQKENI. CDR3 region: CASSPIRGRSHEQYF. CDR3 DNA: TGTGCCAGCTCACCAATCAGGGGGCGCAGCCACGAGCAGTACTTC.

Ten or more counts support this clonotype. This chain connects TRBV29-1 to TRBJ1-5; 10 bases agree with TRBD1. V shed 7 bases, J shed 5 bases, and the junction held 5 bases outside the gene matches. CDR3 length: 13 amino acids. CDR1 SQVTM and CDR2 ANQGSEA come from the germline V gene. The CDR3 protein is CSARDRGDQPQHF. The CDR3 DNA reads TGCAGCGCCCGGGACAGGGGAGATCAGCCCCAGCATTTT.

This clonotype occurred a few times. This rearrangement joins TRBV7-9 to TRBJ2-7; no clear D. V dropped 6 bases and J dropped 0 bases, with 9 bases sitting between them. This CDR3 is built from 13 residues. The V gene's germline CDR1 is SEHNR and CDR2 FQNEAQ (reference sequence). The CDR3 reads CASSQVDSYEQYF. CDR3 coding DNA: TGTGCCAGCAGTCAAGTGGACTCCTACGAGCAGTACTTC.

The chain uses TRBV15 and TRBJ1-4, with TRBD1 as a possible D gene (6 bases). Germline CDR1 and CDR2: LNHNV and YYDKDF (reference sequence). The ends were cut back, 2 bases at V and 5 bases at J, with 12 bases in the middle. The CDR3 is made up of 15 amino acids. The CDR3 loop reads CATSRKTGVNEKLFF. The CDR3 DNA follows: TGTGCCACCAGCAGAAAGACAGGTGTAAATGAAAAACTGTTTTTT.

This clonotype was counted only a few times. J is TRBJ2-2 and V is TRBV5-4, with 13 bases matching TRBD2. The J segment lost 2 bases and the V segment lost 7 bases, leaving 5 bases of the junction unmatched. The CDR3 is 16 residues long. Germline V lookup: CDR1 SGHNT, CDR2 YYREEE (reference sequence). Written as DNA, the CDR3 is TGTGCCAGCGAGGGACTAGCGGGGCCCAACACCGGGGAGCTGTTTTTT. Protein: CASEGLAGPNTGELFF.

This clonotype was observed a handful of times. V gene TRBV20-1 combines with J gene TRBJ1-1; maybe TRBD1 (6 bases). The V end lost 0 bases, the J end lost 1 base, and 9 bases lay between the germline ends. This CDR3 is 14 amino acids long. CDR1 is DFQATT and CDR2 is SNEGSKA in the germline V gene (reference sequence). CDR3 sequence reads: CSARDTTGNTEAFF. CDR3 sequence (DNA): TGCAGTGCTAGAGATACGACAGGGAACACTGAAGCTTTCTTT.

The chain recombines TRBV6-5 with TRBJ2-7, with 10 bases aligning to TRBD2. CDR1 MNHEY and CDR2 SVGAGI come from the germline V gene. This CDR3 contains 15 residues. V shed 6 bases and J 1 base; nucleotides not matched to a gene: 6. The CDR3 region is CASSLTSGASYEQYF. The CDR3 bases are TGTGCCAGCAGCCTTACTAGCGGGGCTTCCTACGAGCAGTACTTC.

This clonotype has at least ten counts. The CDR3 sequence is CASSTRTSGTGELFF. In DNA, the CDR3 is TGTGCCAGCAGCACCCGGACGTCGGGCACCGGGGAGCTGTTTTTT. The J gene is TRBJ2-2, the V gene TRBV7-9; D not resolved. This CDR3 contains 15 residues. CDR1 and CDR2 (germline): SEHNR, FQNEAQ (reference sequence). Trimming stripped 5 bases from V and 4 bases from J, with 14 bases between. Together with reference TRBV7-9 and TRBJ2-2, the CDR3 gives the full variable domain: DTGVSQNPRHKITKRGQNVTFRCDPISEHNRLYWYRQTLGQGPEFLTYFQNEAQLEKSRLLSDRFSAERPKGSFSTLEIQRTEQGDSAMYLCASSTRTSGTGELFFGEGSRLTVL.

The CDR3 is CSVVASGDPGDTQYF. The CDR3, as DNA: TGCAGCGTTGTAGCTAGCGGGGACCCCGGTGATACGCAGTATTTT. V usage is TRBV29-1 and J usage is TRBJ2-3, with 9 nucleotides matching TRBD2. V trimming: 4 bases; J trimming: 6 bases; junction bases outside the gene matches: 11. CDR3 length equals 15 residues. The germline V gene encodes CDR1 SQVTM and CDR2 ANQGSEA.

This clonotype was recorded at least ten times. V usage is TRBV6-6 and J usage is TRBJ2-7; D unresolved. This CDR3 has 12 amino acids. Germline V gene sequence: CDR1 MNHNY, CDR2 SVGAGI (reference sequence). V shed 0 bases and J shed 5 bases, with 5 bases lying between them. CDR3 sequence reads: CASSYSAHEQYF. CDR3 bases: TGTGCCAGCAGTTACTCGGCCCACGAGCAGTACTTC.

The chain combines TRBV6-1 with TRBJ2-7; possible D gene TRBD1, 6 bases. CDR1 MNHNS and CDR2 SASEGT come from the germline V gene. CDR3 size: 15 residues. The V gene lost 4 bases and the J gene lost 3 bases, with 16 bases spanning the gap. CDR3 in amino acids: CASSVSRDKLYEQYF. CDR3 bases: TGTGCCAGCAGTGTCAGCCGGGACAAACTCTACGAGCAGTACTTC.

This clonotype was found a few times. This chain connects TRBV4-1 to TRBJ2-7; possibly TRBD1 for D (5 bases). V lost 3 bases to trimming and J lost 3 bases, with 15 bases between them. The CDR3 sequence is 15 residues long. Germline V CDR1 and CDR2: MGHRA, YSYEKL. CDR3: CASSHPGSPVYEQYF. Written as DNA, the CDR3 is TGCGCCAGCAGCCATCCAGGGTCCCCAGTCTACGAGCAGTACTTC.

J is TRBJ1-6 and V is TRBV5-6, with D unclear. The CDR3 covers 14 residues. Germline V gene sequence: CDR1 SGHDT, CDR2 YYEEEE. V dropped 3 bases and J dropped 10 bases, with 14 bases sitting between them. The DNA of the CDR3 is TGTGCCAGCAGCTGGCTGGGTTCAAGATCACCCCTCCACTTT. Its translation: CASSWLGSRSPLHF.

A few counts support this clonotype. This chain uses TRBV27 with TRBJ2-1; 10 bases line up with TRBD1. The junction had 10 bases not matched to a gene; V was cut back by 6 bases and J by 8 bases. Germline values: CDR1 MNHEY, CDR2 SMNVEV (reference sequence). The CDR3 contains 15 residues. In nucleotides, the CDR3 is TGTGCCAGCAGCTACCCGGGACAGGGGTACGATGAGCAGTTCTTC. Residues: CASSYPGQGYDEQFF.

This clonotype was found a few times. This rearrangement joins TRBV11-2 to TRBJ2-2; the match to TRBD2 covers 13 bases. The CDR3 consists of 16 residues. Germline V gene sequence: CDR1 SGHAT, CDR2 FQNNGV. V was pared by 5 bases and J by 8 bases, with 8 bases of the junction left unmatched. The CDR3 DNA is TGTGCCAGCAGCCCTACTAGCGGGGGGGCCTCGGGGGAGCTGTTTTTT. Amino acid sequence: CASSPTSGGASGELFF. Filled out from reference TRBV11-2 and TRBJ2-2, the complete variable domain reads EAGVAQSPRYKIIEKRQSVAFWCNPISGHATLYWYQQILGQGPKLLIQFQNNGVVDDSQLPKDRFSAERLKGVDSTLKIQPAKLEDSAVYLCASSPTSGGASGELFFGEGSRLTVL.